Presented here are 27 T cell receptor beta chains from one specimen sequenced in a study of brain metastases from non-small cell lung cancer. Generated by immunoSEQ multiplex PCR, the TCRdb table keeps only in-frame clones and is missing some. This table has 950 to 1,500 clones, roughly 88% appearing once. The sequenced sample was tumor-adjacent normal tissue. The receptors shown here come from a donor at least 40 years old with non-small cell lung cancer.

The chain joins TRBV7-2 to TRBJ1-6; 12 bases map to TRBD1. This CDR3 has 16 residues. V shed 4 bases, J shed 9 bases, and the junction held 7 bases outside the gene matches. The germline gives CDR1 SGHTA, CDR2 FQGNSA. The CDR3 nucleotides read TGTGCCAGCAGCTCGTTGGGACAGGGGGCTCGTTCACCCCTCCACTTT. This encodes CASSSLGQGARSPLHF.

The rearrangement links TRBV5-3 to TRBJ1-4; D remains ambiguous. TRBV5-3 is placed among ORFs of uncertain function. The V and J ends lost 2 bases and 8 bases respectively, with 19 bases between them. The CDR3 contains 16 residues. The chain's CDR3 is CARSLTLRQHQEKLFF. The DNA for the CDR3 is TGTGCCAGAAGCTTAACCCTTAGGCAGCACCAAGAAAAACTGTTTTTT.

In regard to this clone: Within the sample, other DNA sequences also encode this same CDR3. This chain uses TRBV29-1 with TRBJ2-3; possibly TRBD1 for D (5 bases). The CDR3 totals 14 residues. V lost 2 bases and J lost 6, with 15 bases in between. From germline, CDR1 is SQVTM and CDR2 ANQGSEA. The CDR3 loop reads CSVEQGKIPDTQYF. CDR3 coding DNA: TGCAGCGTTGAACAGGGCAAGATACCGGATACGCAGTATTTT.

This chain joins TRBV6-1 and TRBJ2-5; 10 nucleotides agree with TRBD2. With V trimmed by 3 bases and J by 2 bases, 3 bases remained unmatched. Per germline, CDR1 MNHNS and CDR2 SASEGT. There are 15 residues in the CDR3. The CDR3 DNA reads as TGTGCCAGCAGTGAGATTAGCGGGGGGCAAGAGACCCAGTACTTC. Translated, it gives CASSEISGGQETQYF.

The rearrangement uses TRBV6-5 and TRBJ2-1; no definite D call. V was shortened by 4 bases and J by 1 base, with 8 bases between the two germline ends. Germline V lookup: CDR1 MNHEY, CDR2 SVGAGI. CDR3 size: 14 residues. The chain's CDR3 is CASSSFLSYNEQFF. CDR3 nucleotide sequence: TGTGCCAGCAGTTCCTTCCTATCCTACAATGAGCAGTTCTTC.

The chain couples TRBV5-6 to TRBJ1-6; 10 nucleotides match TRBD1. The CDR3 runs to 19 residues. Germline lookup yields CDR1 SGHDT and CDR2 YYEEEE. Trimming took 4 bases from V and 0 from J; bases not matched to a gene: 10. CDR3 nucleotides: TGTGCCAGCAGCCCGGACAGGGGGATTCCAAGCTCCTATAATTCACCCCTCCACTTT. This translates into CASSPDRGIPSSYNSPLHF.

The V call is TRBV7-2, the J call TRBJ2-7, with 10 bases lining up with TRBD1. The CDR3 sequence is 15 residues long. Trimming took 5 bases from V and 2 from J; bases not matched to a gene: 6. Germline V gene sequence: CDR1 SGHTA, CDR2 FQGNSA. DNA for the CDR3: TGTGCCAGCAGCCAACGGGGGACAGGGGCCTACGAGCAGTACTTC. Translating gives CASSQRGTGAYEQYF.

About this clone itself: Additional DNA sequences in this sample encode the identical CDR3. The CDR3 nucleotides read TGTGCCAGCAGCCAGGGCTTGGGAGTCAGGGGGGATGAGCAGTTCTTC. This encodes CASSQGLGVRGDEQFF. The chain uses TRBV5-8 and TRBJ2-1; a weak D match, TRBD1 (7 bases). The germline V gene encodes CDR1 SGHTS and CDR2 YDEGEE. CDR3 length equals 16 residues. V was clipped by 4 bases and J by 8 bases, with 22 bases between them.

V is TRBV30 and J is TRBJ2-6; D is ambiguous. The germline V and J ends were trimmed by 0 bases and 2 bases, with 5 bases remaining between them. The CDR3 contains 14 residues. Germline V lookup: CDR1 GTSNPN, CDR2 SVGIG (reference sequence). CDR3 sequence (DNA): TGTGCCTGGAGTGTGGTAGCTGGGGCCAACGTCCTGACTTTC. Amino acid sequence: CAWSVVAGANVLTF. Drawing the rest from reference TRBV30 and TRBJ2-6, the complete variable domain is SQTIHQWPATLVQPVGSPLSLECTVEGTSNPNLYWYRQAAGRGLQLLFYSVGIGQISSEVPQNLSASRPQDRQFILSSKKLLLSDSGFYLCAWSVVAGANVLTFGAGSRLTVL.

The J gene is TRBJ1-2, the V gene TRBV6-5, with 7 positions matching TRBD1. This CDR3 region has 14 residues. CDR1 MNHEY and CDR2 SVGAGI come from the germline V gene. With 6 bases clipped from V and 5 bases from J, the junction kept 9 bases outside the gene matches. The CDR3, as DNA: TGTGCCAGCAGCCGATTGGGACAGCCATATGGCTACACCTTC. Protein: CASSRLGQPYGYTF.

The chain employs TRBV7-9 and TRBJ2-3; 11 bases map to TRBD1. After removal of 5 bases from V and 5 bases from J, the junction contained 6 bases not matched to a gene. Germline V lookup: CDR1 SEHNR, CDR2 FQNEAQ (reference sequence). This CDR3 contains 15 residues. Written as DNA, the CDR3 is TGTGCCAGCAGCCTTTCGGGACAGGGGGGAGATACGCAGTATTTT. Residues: CASSLSGQGGDTQYF.

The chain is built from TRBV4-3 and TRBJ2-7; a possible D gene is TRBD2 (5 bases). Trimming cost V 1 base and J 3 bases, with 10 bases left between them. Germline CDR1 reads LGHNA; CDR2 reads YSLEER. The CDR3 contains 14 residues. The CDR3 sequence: CASSQAHGGYEQYF. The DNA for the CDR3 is TGCGCCAGCAGCCAAGCTCACGGAGGCTACGAGCAGTACTTC.

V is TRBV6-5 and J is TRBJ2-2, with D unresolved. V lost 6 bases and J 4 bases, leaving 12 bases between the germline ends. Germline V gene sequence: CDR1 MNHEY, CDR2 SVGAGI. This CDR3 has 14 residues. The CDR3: CASRERWGTGELFF. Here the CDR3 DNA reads TGTGCCAGCAGAGAGAGATGGGGCACCGGGGAGCTGTTTTTT.

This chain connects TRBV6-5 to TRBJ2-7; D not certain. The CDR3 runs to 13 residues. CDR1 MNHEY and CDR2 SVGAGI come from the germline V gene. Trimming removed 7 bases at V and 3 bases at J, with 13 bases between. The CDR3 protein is CASKGEYFYEQYF. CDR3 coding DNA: TGTGCCAGCAAGGGTGAATACTTCTACGAGCAGTACTTC.

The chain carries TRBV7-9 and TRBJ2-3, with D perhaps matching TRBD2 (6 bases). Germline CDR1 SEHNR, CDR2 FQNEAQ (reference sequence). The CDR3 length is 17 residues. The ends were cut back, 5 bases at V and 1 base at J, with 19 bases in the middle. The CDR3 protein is CASSPTSLAGGTDTQYF. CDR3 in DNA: TGTGCCAGCAGCCCCACCTCACTAGCTGGTGGCACAGATACGCAGTATTTT. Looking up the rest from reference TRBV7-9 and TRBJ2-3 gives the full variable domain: DTGVSQNPRHKITKRGQNVTFRCDPISEHNRLYWYRQTLGQGPEFLTYFQNEAQLEKSRLLSDRFSAERPKGSFSTLEIQRTEQGDSAMYLCASSPTSLAGGTDTQYFGPGTRLTVL.

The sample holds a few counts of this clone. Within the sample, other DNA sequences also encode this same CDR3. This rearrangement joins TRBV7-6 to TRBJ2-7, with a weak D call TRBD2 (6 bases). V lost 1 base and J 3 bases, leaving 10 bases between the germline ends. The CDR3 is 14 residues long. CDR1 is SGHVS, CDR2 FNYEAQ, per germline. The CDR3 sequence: CASSLEEGSYEQYF. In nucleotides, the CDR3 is TGTGCCAGCAGCTTAGAGGAGGGAAGCTACGAGCAGTACTTC.

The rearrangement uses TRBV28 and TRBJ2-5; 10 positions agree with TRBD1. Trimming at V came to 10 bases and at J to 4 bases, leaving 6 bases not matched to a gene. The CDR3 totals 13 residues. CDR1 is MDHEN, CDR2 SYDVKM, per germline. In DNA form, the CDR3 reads TGTGCCACCGACCGGGACAGGGGAGAGACCCAGTACTTC. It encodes CATDRDRGETQYF.

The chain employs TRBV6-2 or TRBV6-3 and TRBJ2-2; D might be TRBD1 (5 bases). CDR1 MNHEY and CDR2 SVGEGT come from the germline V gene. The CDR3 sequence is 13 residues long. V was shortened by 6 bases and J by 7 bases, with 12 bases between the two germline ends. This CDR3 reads CASSSQTVGELFF. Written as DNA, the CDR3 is TGTGCCAGCAGCTCCCAGACAGTCGGGGAGCTGTTTTTT.

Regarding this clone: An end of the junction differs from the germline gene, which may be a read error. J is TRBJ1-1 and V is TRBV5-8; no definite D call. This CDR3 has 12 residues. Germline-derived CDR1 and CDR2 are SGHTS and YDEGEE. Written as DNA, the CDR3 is TGTGCTAGCAGTTTACTCGTAACTGAAGCTTTCTTT. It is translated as CASSLLVTEAFF.

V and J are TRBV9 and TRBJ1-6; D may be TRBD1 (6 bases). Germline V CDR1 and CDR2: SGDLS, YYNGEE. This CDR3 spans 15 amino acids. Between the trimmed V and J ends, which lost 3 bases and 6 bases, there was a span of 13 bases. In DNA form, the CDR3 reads TGTGCCAGCAGCGCACCAACAGGGCTTAATTCACCCCTCCACTTT. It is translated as CASSAPTGLNSPLHF.

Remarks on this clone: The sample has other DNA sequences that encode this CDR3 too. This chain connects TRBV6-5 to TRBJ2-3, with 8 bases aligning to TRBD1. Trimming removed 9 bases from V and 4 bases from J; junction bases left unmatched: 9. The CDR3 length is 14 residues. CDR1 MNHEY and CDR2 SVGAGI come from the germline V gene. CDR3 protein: CASGDRGGADTQYF. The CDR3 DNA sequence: TGTGCCAGTGGCGACAGGGGCGGCGCAGATACGCAGTATTTT.

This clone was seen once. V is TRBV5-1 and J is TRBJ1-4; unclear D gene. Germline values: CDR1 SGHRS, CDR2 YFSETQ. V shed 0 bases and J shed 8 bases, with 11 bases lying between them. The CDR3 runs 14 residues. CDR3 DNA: TGCGCCAGCAGCTTGGATGGGAGTCGGGAAAAACTGTTTTTT. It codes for CASSLDGSREKLFF.

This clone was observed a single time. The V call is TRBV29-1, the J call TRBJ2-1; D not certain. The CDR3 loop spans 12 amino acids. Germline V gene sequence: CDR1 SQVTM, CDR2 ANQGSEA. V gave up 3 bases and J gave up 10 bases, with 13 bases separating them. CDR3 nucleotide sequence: TGCAGCGTTGATTCCGCGATTAGGGAGCAGTTCTTC. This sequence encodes CSVDSAIREQFF.

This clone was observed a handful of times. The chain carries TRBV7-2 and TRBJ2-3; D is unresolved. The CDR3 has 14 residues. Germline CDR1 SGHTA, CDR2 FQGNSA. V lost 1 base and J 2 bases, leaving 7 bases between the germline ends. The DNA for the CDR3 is TGTGCCAGCAGCTTAGTGCGGAACACAGATACGCAGTATTTT. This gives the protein CASSLVRNTDTQYF.

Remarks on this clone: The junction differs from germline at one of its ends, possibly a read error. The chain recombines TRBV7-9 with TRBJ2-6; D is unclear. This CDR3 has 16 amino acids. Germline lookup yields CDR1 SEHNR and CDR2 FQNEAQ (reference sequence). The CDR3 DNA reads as TGTGCCAGCAGCTGGGCAGGCTTCTCTGGAGCCAACGTCCTGACTTTC. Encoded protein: CASSWAGFSGANVLTF.

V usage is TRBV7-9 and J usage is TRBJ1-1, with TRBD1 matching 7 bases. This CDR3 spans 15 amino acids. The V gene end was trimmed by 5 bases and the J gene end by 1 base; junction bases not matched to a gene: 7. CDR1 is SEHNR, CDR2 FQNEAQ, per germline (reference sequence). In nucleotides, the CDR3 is TGTGCCAGCAGCCGACAGAGACAGGGGAACACTGAAGCTTTCTTT. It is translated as CASSRQRQGNTEAFF.

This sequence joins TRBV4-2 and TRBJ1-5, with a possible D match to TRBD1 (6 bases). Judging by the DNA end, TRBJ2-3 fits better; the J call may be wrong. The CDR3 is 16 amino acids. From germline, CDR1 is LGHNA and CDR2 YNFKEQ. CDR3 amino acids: CASSQQQGASNQPQYF. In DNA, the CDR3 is TGTGCCAGCAGCCAGCAACAGGGTGCAAGCAATCAGCCTCAGTATTTT.